These T cell receptor beta chains were read from a single sample in a study of OX40 agonist ivuxolimab in advanced cancers. TCRdb keeps only in-frame clones here, not all; method: immunoSEQ multiplex PCR. Altogether about 95,000 clones are present, roughly 91% being singletons, with the ten largest covering around 2.5%. The sequenced sample was CD4+ or CD8+ T cells sorted from blood, obtained in a trial of the OX40 agonist ivuxolimab. Receptors originate from an adult with an advanced solid tumor such as melanoma, head and neck, liver or kidney cancer. Each CDR3 is given with its conserved first and last residue. The D gene is left open where the match is weak. A row's size may be missing; if present it is once, few, many or a size class.

D	V	size	J	DNA	CDR3
-	TRBV11-3	-	TRBJ2-3	TGTGCCAGCAGCTTAGACTTCCTGGCTAGCACAGATACGCAGTATTTT	CASSLDFLASTDTQYF
TRBD1	TRBV5-8	-	TRBJ1-1	TGTGCCAGCAGCCCGGGACAGGTGAACACTGAAGCTTTCTTT	CASSPGQVNTEAFF
-	TRBV7-2	-	TRBJ2-1	TGTGCCAGCAGCACCGACTGGTCCTACAATGAGCAGTTCTTC	CASSTDWSYNEQFF
TRBD1	TRBV10-3	-	TRBJ2-1	TGTGCCATCAGTGGGACAGGGTCGGGATATGAGCAGTTCTTC	CAISGTGSGYEQFF
TRBD1	TRBV7-8	-	TRBJ1-2	TGTGCCAGCAGCTTGGGACAGGGGTTTGGCTACACCTTC	CASSLGQGFGYTF
-	TRBV28	-	TRBJ2-5	TGTGCCAGCAGTTTGCTCGACATTCTTGGGCCGGAGACCCAGTACTTC	CASSLLDILGPETQYF
TRBD1	TRBV7-9	-	TRBJ2-5	TGTGCCAGCAGCTTCAGGGGGCGCGGAGAGACCCAGTACTTC	CASSFRGRGETQYF
TRBD2	TRBV28	-	TRBJ2-2	TGTGCCAGCAGTTTATGGCCGGGAGGAACCGGGGAGCTGTTTTTT	CASSLWPGGTGELFF
TRBD2	TRBV6-4	once	TRBJ2-1	TGTGCCAGCAGTGACTGGAACAGGTCATCTGAGCGGGGTAGCGATGAGCAGTTCTTC	CASSDWNRSSERGSDEQFF
-	TRBV5-5	-	TRBJ2-1	TGTGCCAGCAGCCCCACAGGGTCCAGCTCCTACAATGAGCAGTTCTTC	CASSPTGSSSYNEQFF
-	TRBV7-9	few	TRBJ1-2	TGTGCCAGCACCGAAGGGGCCGGACTCCTGGTTGACTATGGCTACACCTTC	CASTEGAGLLVDYGYTF
-	TRBV28	-	TRBJ1-2	TGTGCCAGCAGTCCTCTGGGGATTACTGAAAACTATGGCTACACCTTC	CASSPLGITENYGYTF
-	TRBV27	-	TRBJ2-6	TGTGCCAGCAGTTCGACGGCCCAGGTAGGGGCCAACGTCCTGACTTTC	CASSSTAQVGANVLTF
-	TRBV2	few	TRBJ1-2	TGTGCCAGCAGCCCGGTGGCCTTAAGAGGCTACACCTTC	CASSPVALRGYTF
-	TRBV19	-	TRBJ2-2	TGTGCCGCTTCATGGCAGGCGAACACCGGGGAGCTGTTTTTT	CAASWQANTGELFF
-	TRBV27	-	TRBJ1-5	TGTGCCAGCAGTCCCACGGGGGCGGGCAATCAGCCCCAGCATTTT	CASSPTGAGNQPQHF
TRBD1	TRBV4-2	-	TRBJ2-7	TGTGCCAGCAGCCGGAACCCCGGGACAGGGGTGGACGAGCAGTACTTC	CASSRNPGTGVDEQYF
TRBD2	TRBV4-1	-	TRBJ2-1	TGCGCCAGCAGCCATACCCCTCCGGGAGGGCCCTACAATGAGCAGTTCTTC	CASSHTPPGGPYNEQFF
-	TRBV6-5	-	TRBJ2-2	TGTGCCAGCAGTCTCGGTGGCTCTGGGGGGGAGCTGTTTTTT	CASSLGGSGGELFF
-	TRBV30	-	TRBJ1-6	TGTGCCTGGACGACCCCCGGGACCGCTAATTCACCCCTCCACTTT	CAWTTPGTANSPLHF
-	TRBV5-1	-	TRBJ1-1	TGCGCCAGCAGCTTGGGCTCGAATAGTGGCACTGAAGCTTTCTTT	CASSLGSNSGTEAFF
TRBD1	TRBV10-3	-	TRBJ2-5	TGTGCCATCAGTGAGTACCGGGACAGGGGAGAGACCCAGTACTTC	CAISEYRDRGETQYF
-	TRBV5-1	-	TRBJ1-1	TGCGCCAGCAGCGACGACCGAGGGATGAACACTGAAGCTTTCTTT	CASSDDRGMNTEAFF
TRBD2	TRBV4-3	-	TRBJ2-3	TGCGCCAGCAGCCAGGGGGCGAGCGGGAGCGCAGATACGCAGTATTTT	CASSQGASGSADTQYF
-	TRBV18	-	TRBJ2-1	TGTGCCAGCTCACCACAGGGGGTAAGAGAGCAGTTCTTC	CASSPQGVREQFF
-	TRBV5-5	-	TRBJ1-5	TGTGCCAGCAGCTTGGAGGCCGGGGGGCGCAATCAGCCCCAGCATTTT	CASSLEAGGRNQPQHF
-	TRBV11-3	-	TRBJ2-3	TGTGCCAGCAGCTTAGGGCAAAGCACAGATACGCAGTATTTT	CASSLGQSTDTQYF
-	TRBV6-6	-	TRBJ1-5	TGTGCCAGCAGGCGTCCCGGGACGGGGAATCAGCCCCAGCATTTT	CASRRPGTGNQPQHF
TRBD2	TRBV5-1	-	TRBJ2-7	TGCGCCAGCAGGTGGACTAGTTATGACGAGCAGTACTTC	CASRWTSYDEQYF
-	TRBV29-1	-	TRBJ2-5	TGCAGCGTCGGTCGGGGACCACGCGAGACCCAGTACTTC	CSVGRGPRETQYF
-	TRBV28	-	TRBJ1-2	TGTGCCAGCAGAGTTTCCCGAAGGGAGAAGGGCTGCACCTTC	CASRVSRREKGCTF
-	TRBV5-4	-	TRBJ2-3	TGTGCCAGCAAGTCGACCGAGTATCCTAGCACAGATACGCAGTATTTT	CASKSTEYPSTDTQYF
-	TRBV18	-	TRBJ2-3	TGTGCCAGCTCACCAATCAGACAGCAAGCCACAGATACGCAGTATTTT	CASSPIRQQATDTQYF
-	TRBV7-6	-	TRBJ2-5	TGTGCCAGCAGCCGAAGTACAGCGTACCAAGAGACCCAGTACTTC	CASSRSTAYQETQYF
TRBD2	TRBV10-3	-	TRBJ2-3	TGTGCCATCAGTGAGGGTGGTAGACTAGCGGGAACAGATACGCAGTATTTT	CAISEGGRLAGTDTQYF
-	TRBV5-1	-	TRBJ2-3	TGCGCCAGCAGCTTGGCCGGGGATACGCAGTATTTT	CASSLAGDTQYF
-	TRBV9	-	TRBJ2-7	TGTGCCAGCAGCGTAGGTTACTCCCAGGCCTACGAGCAGTACTTC	CASSVGYSQAYEQYF
-	TRBV5-1	-	TRBJ2-1	TGCGCCAGCAGCCTTTTGGCGGAACCGAACAATGAGCAGTTCTTC	CASSLLAEPNNEQFF
-	TRBV2	-	TRBJ1-2	TGTGCCAGCAGTGACGCCCCAAACTATGGCTACACCTTC	CASSDAPNYGYTF
TRBD2	TRBV4-2	-	TRBJ2-3	TGTGCCAGCAGCCAAGATTGGGCTAGCGGGAGCTCAGATACGCAGTATTTT	CASSQDWASGSSDTQYF
-	TRBV28	-	TRBJ1-1	TGTGCCAGCAGTTCACCCCCTGGGGGGGGGAACACTGAAGCTTTCTTT	CASSSPPGGGNTEAFF
-	TRBV14	-	TRBJ2-6	TGTGCCAGCAGCCCCTACAGGGAGGGGGGCTCTGGGGCCAACGTCCTGACTTTC	CASSPYREGGSGANVLTF
TRBD1	TRBV11-2	-	TRBJ1-3	TGTGCCAGCAGTCTAGGGGGCAGTGGAAACACCATATATTTT	CASSLGGSGNTIYF
-	TRBV23-1	-	TRBJ1-2	TGCGCCAGCCGTTATAACTATGGCTACACCTTC	CASRYNYGYTF
-	TRBV10-3	few	TRBJ1-5	TGTGCCATCAGTGCGGGGCAGCCACAAGGGCCCCAGCATTTT	CAISAGQPQGPQHF
-	TRBV4-1	once	TRBJ2-1	TGCGCCAGCAGCCAGGAAGGGTGGGATCCGAATGAGCAGTTCTTC	CASSQEGWDPNEQFF
-	TRBV4-1	once	TRBJ1-3	TGCGCCAGCAGCCAAGGGGATTTAGGGGACAACACCATATATTTT	CASSQGDLGDNTIYF
TRBD1	TRBV9	-	TRBJ2-2	TGTGCCAGCAGCGTCGGGACAGGGGAGACCGGGGAGCTGTTTTTT	CASSVGTGETGELFF
-	TRBV5-1	-	TRBJ2-6	TGCGCCAGCAGCTTACAGCCAGATGGGGCCAACGTCCTGACTTTC	CASSLQPDGANVLTF
TRBD2	TRBV6-1	-	TRBJ2-3	TGTGCCAGCAGTGAGGCGGGAGGAGGCTCAGATACGCAGTATTTT	CASSEAGGGSDTQYF
-	TRBV27	-	TRBJ1-2	TGTGCCAGCAGTTTTAGGGGGGCAGACTATGGCTACACCTTC	CASSFRGADYGYTF
TRBD2	TRBV18	-	TRBJ2-7	TGTGCCAGCTCACCAGGGGCTAGCGGGAGGTACGAGCAGTACTTC	CASSPGASGRYEQYF
-	TRBV2	-	TRBJ2-3	TGTGCCAGCAGTGATGGGGGGAAGGGGACAGATACGCAGTATTTT	CASSDGGKGTDTQYF